This TCR beta chain comes out of a study of Graves' ophthalmopathy and Graves' hyperthyroidism. CDR3 regions of TCR beta were amplified from RNA transcripts. The authors performed first-round RT-PCR with HTBI primers and then a second-round multiplex PCR. From the multiplex PCR reads, TCRdb called clonotypes with MiXCR, one entry per CDR3 protein. The profile shows around 670,000 distinct CDR3 sequences, 40% of them singletons. This CDR3 spans 14 amino acids. The germline V gene has CDR1 SNHLY and CDR2 FYNNEI. Every ophthalmopathy donor presented moderate-to-severe activity, CAS ≥3, NOSPECS ≥4 and duration under 3 months.

The chain is built from TRBV2 and TRBJ2-7, with TRBD1 identical over 7 bases. Near its end, the DNA agrees better with TRBJ2-5, so the J call may be wrong. This sequence originates from an adult man with Graves' ophthalmopathy. The specimen was peripheral blood. The CDR3: CASSLPGQRETQYF. Here the CDR3 DNA reads TGTGCCAGCAGTCTGCCGGGACAGCGCGAGACCCAGTACTTC.